This record covers a single T cell receptor (beta chain). Antigen specificity is unknown. The germline CDR1 and CDR2 sequences are LGHDT and YNNKEL (reference sequence). Trimming took 11 bases from V and 3 from J; bases not matched to a gene: 16. The CDR3 has 15 residues. The entry originates in a study of T cells after yellow fever vaccination. Overall study context: Low-cell-number fractions were prepared with SMART-Seq v4 Ultra Low Input. Study-wide findings and caveats: Weaker, the secondary response peaked sooner, at day 5 versus 15. In FACS-sorted repertoires, abundant clonotypes from the bulk population could appear as contaminants.

MiXCR was run by TCRdb on the 5' RACE reads, yielding one entry per CDR3 protein. The sample shows almost 70,000 distinct CDR3 sequences, approximately 5% of them seen only once. J is TRBJ2-7 and V is TRBV3-1; 7 bases agree with TRBD1. The sequence derives from a man aged 18 to 30 who received the YFV17D yellow fever vaccine. The sequenced sample was CD4+ T cells sorted from PBMCs, obtained around 14 days after the first yellow fever vaccination. The CDR3 loop is CACSNLGGVIYEQYF. The DNA for the CDR3 is TGTGCCTGCTCCAATCTAGGGGGCGTAATCTACGAGCAGTACTTC.